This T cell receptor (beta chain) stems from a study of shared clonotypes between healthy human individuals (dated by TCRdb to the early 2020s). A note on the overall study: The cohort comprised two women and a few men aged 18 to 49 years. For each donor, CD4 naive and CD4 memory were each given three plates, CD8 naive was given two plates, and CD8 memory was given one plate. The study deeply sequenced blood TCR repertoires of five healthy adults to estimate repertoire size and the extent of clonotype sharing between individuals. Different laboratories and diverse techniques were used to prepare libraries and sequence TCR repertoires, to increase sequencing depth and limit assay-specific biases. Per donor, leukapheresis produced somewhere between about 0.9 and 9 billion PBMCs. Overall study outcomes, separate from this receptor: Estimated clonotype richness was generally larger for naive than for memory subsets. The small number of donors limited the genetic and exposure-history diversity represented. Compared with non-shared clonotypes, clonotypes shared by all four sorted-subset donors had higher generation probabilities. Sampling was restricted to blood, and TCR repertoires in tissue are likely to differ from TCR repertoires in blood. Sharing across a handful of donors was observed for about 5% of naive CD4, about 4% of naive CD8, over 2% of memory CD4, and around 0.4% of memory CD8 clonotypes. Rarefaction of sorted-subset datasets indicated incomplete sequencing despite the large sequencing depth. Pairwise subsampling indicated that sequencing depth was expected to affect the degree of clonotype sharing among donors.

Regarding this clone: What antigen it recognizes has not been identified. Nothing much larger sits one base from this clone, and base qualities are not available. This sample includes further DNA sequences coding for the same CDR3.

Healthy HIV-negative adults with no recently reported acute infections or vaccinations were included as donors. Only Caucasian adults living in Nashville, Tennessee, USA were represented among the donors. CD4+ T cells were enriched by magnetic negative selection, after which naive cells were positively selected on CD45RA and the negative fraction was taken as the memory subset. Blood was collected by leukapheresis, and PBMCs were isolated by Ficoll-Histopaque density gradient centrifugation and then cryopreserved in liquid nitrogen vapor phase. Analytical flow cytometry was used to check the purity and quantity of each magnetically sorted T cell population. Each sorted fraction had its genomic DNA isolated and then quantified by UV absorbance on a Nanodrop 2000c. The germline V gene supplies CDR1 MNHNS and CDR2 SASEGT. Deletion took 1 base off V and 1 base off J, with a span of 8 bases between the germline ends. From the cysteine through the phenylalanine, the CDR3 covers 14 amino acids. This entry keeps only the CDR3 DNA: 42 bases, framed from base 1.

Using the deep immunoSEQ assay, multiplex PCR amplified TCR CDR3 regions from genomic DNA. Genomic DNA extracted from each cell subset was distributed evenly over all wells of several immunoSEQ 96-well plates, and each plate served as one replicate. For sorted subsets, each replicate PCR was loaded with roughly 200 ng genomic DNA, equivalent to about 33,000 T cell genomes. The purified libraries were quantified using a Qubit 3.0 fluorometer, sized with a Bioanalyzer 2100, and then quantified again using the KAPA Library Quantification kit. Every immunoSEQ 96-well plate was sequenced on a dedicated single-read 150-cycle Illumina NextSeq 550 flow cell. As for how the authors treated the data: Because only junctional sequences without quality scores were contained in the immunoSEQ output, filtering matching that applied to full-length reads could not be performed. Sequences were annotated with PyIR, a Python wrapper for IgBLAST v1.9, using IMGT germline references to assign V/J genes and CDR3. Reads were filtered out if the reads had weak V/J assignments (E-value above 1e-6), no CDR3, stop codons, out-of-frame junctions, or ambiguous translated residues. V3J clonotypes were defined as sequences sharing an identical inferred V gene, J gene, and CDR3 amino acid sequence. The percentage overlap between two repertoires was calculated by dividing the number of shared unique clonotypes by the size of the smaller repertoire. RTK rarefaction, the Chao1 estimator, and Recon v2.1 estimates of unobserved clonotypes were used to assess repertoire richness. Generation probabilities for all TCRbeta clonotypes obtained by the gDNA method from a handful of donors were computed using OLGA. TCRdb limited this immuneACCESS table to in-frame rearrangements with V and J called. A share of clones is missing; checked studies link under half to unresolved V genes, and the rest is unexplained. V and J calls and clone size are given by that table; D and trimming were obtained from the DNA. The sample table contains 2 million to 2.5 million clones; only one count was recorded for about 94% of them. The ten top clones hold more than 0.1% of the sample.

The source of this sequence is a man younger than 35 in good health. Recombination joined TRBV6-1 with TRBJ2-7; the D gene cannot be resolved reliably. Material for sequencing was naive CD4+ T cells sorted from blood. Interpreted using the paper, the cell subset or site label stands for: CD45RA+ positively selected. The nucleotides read TGTGCCAGCAGTGAAGGCCCAGCTTCCTACGAGCAGTACTTC. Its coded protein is CASSEGPASYEQYF.